The subject of this entry is one TCR beta chain. The target antigen is unknown. The CDR3 is made up of 13 amino acids. Germline lookup yields CDR1 KGHSH and CDR2 LQKENI. Trimming cost V 5 bases and J 6 bases; bases outside gene matches: 6. This record comes from a study of cytomegalovirus exposure and HLA in healthy donors. Regarding the study as a whole: As was reported, the classifier diagnosed cytomegalovirus status with high specificity and sensitivity.

In the PCR, 60 Vbeta and 13 Jbeta primers were used. The table came from immunoSEQ multiplex PCR; TCRdb's copy has only in-frame clones and leaves some out. The table shows some 82,000 clones, with around 84% occurring only once. The rearrangement uses TRBV18 and TRBJ2-7, with 8 bases that match TRBD2. This clonotype originated in a woman aged 45-60 years in good health and CMV-seronegative. Sample: PBMCs. The CDR3 reads CASSAGLGIEQYF. The CDR3 nucleotides are TGTGCCAGCTCAGCGGGACTAGGCATCGAGCAGTACTTC.